Listed here are 22 T cell receptor beta chains from one sample, sequenced in a study of beta chain features in type 1 diabetes. Every isolated RNA sample was fully reverse transcribed, so sequencing captured expressed TCRB transcripts. Here immunoSEQ multiplex PCR was the method, and the copy in TCRdb shows in-frame clones only, minus some. Of around 310,000 clones in the sample, approximately 11% were seen once. Sample: naive CD4+ T cells from blood. The receptors were sampled from a woman in her thirties in good health.

This clone was seen a handful of times. The V gene is TRBV7-9, the J gene TRBJ2-1, with 10 nucleotides matching TRBD2. CDR1 is SEHNR and CDR2 is FQNEAQ in the germline V gene (reference sequence). The junction had 4 bases not matched to a gene; V was cut back by 5 bases and J by 6 bases. This CDR3 is built from 14 residues. As DNA, the CDR3 is TGTGCCAGCAGCCGGGGACTAGCGTTCAATGAGCAGTTCTTC. This gives the protein CASSRGLAFNEQFF.

The table lists this clone with a few counts. The rearrangement links TRBV5-1 to TRBJ2-7; TRBD2 aligns across 11 bases. The CDR3 covers 17 residues. Germline assignment: CDR1 SGHRS and CDR2 YFSETQ. Trimming took 2 bases from V and 5 from J; bases not matched to a gene: 12. The CDR3 DNA sequence: TGCGCCAGCAGCTTTCAACTAGCGGGAGTGGGTGGGGACGAGCAGTACTTC. The encoded protein is CASSFQLAGVGGDEQYF.

This clone was detected only a few times. J is TRBJ2-1 and V is TRBV7-8; TRBD2 matches at 11 bases. From germline, CDR1 is SGHVS and CDR2 FQNEAQ. J was trimmed by 15 bases and V by 2 bases; bases with no gene match: 6. The CDR3 extends over 13 amino acids. CDR3 DNA: TGTGCCAGCAGCTTACGTAGTCTAGCGGGGGGGTTCTTC. Protein: CASSLRSLAGGFF.

The gene calls are TRBV7-8 and TRBJ2-1; perhaps TRBD1 as D (6 bases). The CDR3 totals 15 residues. Germline CDR1 and CDR2: SGHVS and FQNEAQ. V lost 6 bases to trimming and J lost 2 bases, with 14 bases between them. CDR3 coding DNA: TGTGCCAGCAGACAAAACAGGGTAGCCTACAATGAGCAGTTCTTC. It specifies CASRQNRVAYNEQFF. The variable domain in full, with the rest retrieved from reference TRBV7-8 and TRBJ2-1, is GAGVSQSPRYKVAKRGQDVALRCDPISGHVSLFWYQQALGQGPEFLTYFQNEAQLDKSGLPSDRFFAERPEGSVSTLKIQRTQQEDSAVYLCASRQNRVAYNEQFFGPGTRLTVL.

This clone occurred a few times. The J gene is TRBJ2-7, the V gene TRBV18; D possibly corresponds to TRBD2 (5 bases). Germline V gene sequence: CDR1 KGHSH, CDR2 LQKENI. CDR3 size: 13 residues. V was clipped by 1 base and J by 6 bases, with 10 bases between them. CDR3: CASSPRETGEQYF. The CDR3 region has the DNA TGTGCCAGCTCACCACGGGAGACTGGCGAGCAGTACTTC.

This clone came up a few times. V gene TRBV15 combines with J gene TRBJ2-7; D is unclear. Germline CDR1 and CDR2: LNHNV and YYDKDF (reference sequence). Trimming removed 0 bases at V and 4 bases at J, with 13 bases between. This CDR3 has 15 amino acids. Here the CDR3 DNA reads TGTGCCACCAGCAGAGAGGCAGGCGTTAGATACGAGCAGTACTTC. Encoded protein: CATSREAGVRYEQYF.

The chain uses TRBV5-6 and TRBJ2-3; TRBD2 is a possible D gene (5 bases). The CDR3 length is 14 residues. The V gene's germline CDR1 is SGHDT and CDR2 YYEEEE. The germline V and J ends were trimmed by 1 base and 4 bases, with 10 bases remaining between them. CDR3 region: CASSLQTRADTQYF. The DNA for the CDR3 is TGTGCCAGCAGCTTGCAGACGAGGGCAGATACGCAGTATTTT.

As DNA, the CDR3 is TGTGCCAGCAGCATACAGTTTTACGAGCAGTACTTC. It translates to CASSIQFYEQYF. The J gene is TRBJ2-7, the V gene TRBV7-8; D is undetermined. CDR1 is SGHVS, CDR2 FQNEAQ, per germline. Trimming shortened V by 5 bases and J by 4 bases, and 9 bases separated the two germline ends. This CDR3 comprises 12 residues.

V is TRBV10-3 and J is TRBJ2-1, with a possible D match to TRBD1 (6 bases). The V gene's germline CDR1 is ENHRY and CDR2 SYGVKD. Trimming took off 2 bases at V and 9 bases at J, with 23 bases between the two ends. This CDR3 is 17 amino acids long. The CDR3 coding sequence is TGTGCCATCAGTGAGCCAAGGGGGATCACACGGGACGGTGAGCAGTTCTTC. It is translated as CAISEPRGITRDGEQFF.

The chain links TRBV29-1 to TRBJ2-7; TRBD2 matches 8 bases. With V trimmed by 4 bases and J by 2 bases, 1 base remained unmatched. Germline V lookup: CDR1 SQVTM, CDR2 ANQGSEA. CDR3 size: 12 residues. The CDR3 nucleotides are TGCAGCGTTGCGCGGGGGGCCTACGAGCAGTACTTC. Translated, it gives CSVARGAYEQYF.

The chain recombines TRBV2 with TRBJ2-2; TRBD1 agrees at 7 bases. CDR1 and CDR2 from the germline V gene are SNHLY and FYNNEI. Unmatched junction bases numbered 15, after V lost 6 bases and J lost 11 bases. There are 15 residues in the CDR3. The CDR3 sequence is CASSAGTAIRLELFF. CDR3 nucleotide sequence: TGTGCCAGCAGCGCCGGGACAGCAATACGGCTAGAGCTGTTTTTT.

V gene TRBV29-1 combines with J gene TRBJ2-3; 9 nucleotides line up with TRBD1. V dropped 7 bases and J dropped 2; count of bases not matched to a gene: 7. CDR1 is SQVTM, CDR2 ANQGSEA, per germline. The CDR3 contains 14 residues. The chain's CDR3 is CSASGQGNTDTQYF. The CDR3 bases are TGCAGCGCCTCGGGACAGGGCAACACAGATACGCAGTATTTT.

This clone was picked up a small number of times. This chain connects TRBV19 to TRBJ2-5; 8 nucleotides line up with TRBD1. The junction had 8 bases not matched to a gene; V was cut back by 0 bases and J by 14 bases. Germline lookup yields CDR1 LNHDA and CDR2 SQIVND (reference sequence). This CDR3 is built from 13 residues. The CDR3 DNA is TGTGCCAGTAGTATAGATCAATGGGGACAGGCATACTTC. This sequence encodes CASSIDQWGQAYF.

The chain uses TRBV2 and TRBJ1-5, with a weak D call TRBD1 (6 bases). Germline V CDR1 and CDR2: SNHLY, FYNNEI. V lost 6 bases to trimming and J lost 7 bases, with 13 bases between them. CDR3 length equals 13 residues. The CDR3 protein is CASSTVTGQPQHF. As DNA, the CDR3 is TGTGCCAGCAGCACGGTGACAGGACAGCCCCAGCATTTT.

The chain uses TRBV5-1 and TRBJ1-2; 12 positions agree with TRBD1. Germline-derived CDR1 and CDR2 are SGHRS and YFSETQ. V shed 4 bases and J 8 bases; nucleotides not matched to a gene: 9. The CDR3 totals 15 residues. CDR3 bases: TGCGCCAGCAGCATATACCGGGACAGGGGGCGAGGCTACACCTTC. Its translation is CASSIYRDRGRGYTF.

This clone was seen a few times. The CDR3 spells CSARDRRDHEQYF. CDR3 DNA: TGCAGCGCCCGGGACAGGCGGGACCACGAGCAGTACTTC. The chain joins TRBV29-1 to TRBJ2-7; 8 nucleotides match TRBD1. The germline V gene encodes CDR1 SQVTM and CDR2 ANQGSEA. Losses at the gene ends were 7 bases for V and 5 bases for J; bases not matched to a gene: 10. CDR3 length: 13 amino acids.

The rearrangement links TRBV25-1 to TRBJ1-2; TRBD1 matches 10 bases. J lost 3 bases, V lost 2 bases, and 3 bases had no gene match. The CDR3 has 15 amino acids. Germline V CDR1 and CDR2: MGHDK, SYGVNS. Here the CDR3 reads CASSEGTGAHYGYTF. CDR3 bases: TGTGCCAGCAGTGAAGGGACAGGGGCTCACTATGGCTACACCTTC.

The V call is TRBV7-3, the J call TRBJ2-1, with 13 bases matching TRBD2. The CDR3 consists of 16 residues. J was trimmed by 7 bases and V by 6 bases; bases with no gene match: 9. The germline V gene has CDR1 SGHTA and CDR2 FQGTGA. CDR3 in amino acids: CASSRTSGSPQNEQFF. In nucleotides, the CDR3 is TGTGCCAGCAGTAGGACTAGCGGGAGCCCCCAGAATGAGCAGTTCTTC. Together with reference TRBV7-3 and TRBJ2-1, the CDR3 gives the full variable domain: GAGVSQTPSNKVTEKGKYVELRCDPISGHTALYWYRQSLGQGPEFLIYFQGTGAADDSGLPNDRFFAVRPEGSVSTLKIQRTERGDSAVYLCASSRTSGSPQNEQFFGPGTRLTVL.

This chain connects TRBV29-1 to TRBJ1-4; tentatively, D is TRBD1 (6 bases). CDR1 is SQVTM, CDR2 ANQGSEA, per germline. The CDR3 is 14 amino acids. V gave up 4 bases and J gave up 0 bases, with 9 bases separating them. The CDR3 sequence is CSVAQGATNEKLFF. For the CDR3, the DNA is TGCAGCGTTGCACAGGGAGCAACTAATGAAAAACTGTTTTTT.

The chain combines TRBV29-1 with TRBJ2-1, with 9 bases that match TRBD1. CDR3 length equals 13 residues. V trimming: 8 bases; J trimming: 6 bases; junction bases outside the gene matches: 8. Germline CDR1 SQVTM, CDR2 ANQGSEA. The chain's CDR3 is CSSTGGYPNEQFF. DNA for the CDR3: TGCAGCTCAACAGGGGGCTACCCCAATGAGCAGTTCTTC.

V is TRBV21-1 and J is TRBJ2-3; the D call in the table, TRBD2, was not verified against the DNA. TRBV21-1 is assigned pseudogene status. This CDR3 comprises 16 residues. The DNA of the CDR3 is TGTGCCAGCAGCAAAGAGGCTAGCGGAGACACAGATACGCAGTATTTT. Residues: CASSKEASGDTDTQYF.

This clone has more than one count but fewer than ten. This chain uses TRBV6-7 with TRBJ2-1; 10 bases agree with TRBD2. TRBV6-7 is an ORF, with its function uncertain. This CDR3 comprises 13 residues. Unmatched junction bases numbered 7, after V lost 11 bases and J lost 6 bases. DNA of the CDR3: TGTGCCGGACTAGCGGACATCCCCAATGAGCAGTTCTTC. Translated: CAGLADIPNEQFF.